This TCR beta chain was observed in a study of kidney transplant recipient with SARS-CoV-2 infection. One entry per CDR3 protein results from TCRdb running MiXCR on the reads. Of fewer than 250,000 distinct CDR3 sequences in the sample, 29% are singletons; the top ten hold 7% to 8%. The CDR3 runs 17 residues. With 4 bases clipped from V and 4 bases from J, the junction kept 9 bases outside the gene matches. The germline CDR1 and CDR2 sequences are LGHDT and YNNKEL (reference sequence). This receptor was taken from a male patient aged 30 to 40 who had COVID-19 and was a kidney transplant recipient. The graft donor may have given rise to some T cells. The chain joins TRBV3-1 to TRBJ2-5; TRBD2 agrees at 13 bases. The sequenced sample was a blood sample, obtained at baseline and on roughly day 120 from a kidney transplant recipient. The CDR3 DNA sequence: TGTGCCAGCAGCCCTTGGACTAGCGGGAGCAAGATAGAGACCCAGTACTTC. It codes for CASSPWTSGSKIETQYF.